This T cell receptor (beta chain) was observed in a study of shared clonotypes between healthy human individuals. To note about this clone: Its cognate antigen is unknown.

Sequencing used immunoSEQ multiplex PCR; TCRdb keeps in-frame clones, though not all of them. The sample has roughly 640,000 clones; approximately 79% are singletons. The V and J ends lost 4 bases and 0 bases, in that order; junction bases with no gene match: 6. The CDR3 loop spans 15 amino acids. Germline-derived CDR1 and CDR2 are SGHNT and YYREEE (reference sequence). Study-level results: Non-shared clonotypes had lower generation probabilities than clonotypes shared by all four sorted-subset donors. It was anticipated that sequencing depth would influence how many clonotypes donors shared.

This sequence joins TRBV5-4 and TRBJ2-7; 8 nucleotides align to TRBD2. Sequencing was carried out using memory CD4+ T cells sorted from blood. Subset: CD45RA-negative fraction. This receptor was obtained from a woman in her 30s in good health. The CDR3 region is CASSPRTSGSYEQYF. CDR3 nucleotide sequence: TGTGCCAGCAGCCCCAGAACTAGCGGCTCCTACGAGCAGTACTTC.